This T cell receptor (beta chain) emerged from a study of blood T cells in healthy people across ages. The study's findings and limits: In long-lived donors, naive CD4+ cell counts and diversity exceeded those of aged donors.

Concerning this clonotype itself: Its antigen is still unknown.

Sample-barcoded 5' priming and a J-beta primer mix drove a second PCR of 7 to 11 cycles. A template-switch adaptor containing 12 random nucleotides labeled each cDNA molecule. A single record per CDR3 protein comes from TCRdb applying MiXCR to the 5' RACE reads. This table holds 800,000 to 1,000,000 distinct CDR3 sequences, 48% found once. The CDR3 has 14 residues. Germline CDR1 and CDR2: MDHEN and SYDVKM. Caucasian individuals from Russia who were healthy and aged about 6 to 95 acted as donors. The sequence was obtained from a man aged 25-45 years in good health. The chain is built from TRBV28 and TRBJ2-1; 7 bases align to TRBD1. The J call may not be correct, given that the DNA end is closer to TRBJ2-7. Material for sequencing was blood. The CDR3 nucleotides are TGTGCCAGCAGCGCCGGGACAGAAAACAATGAGCAGTACTTC. It is translated as CASSAGTENNEQYF.